The 18 T cell receptor beta chains presented below share a single source sample, sequenced in a study of cytomegalovirus exposure and HLA in healthy donors. PCR amplification relied on 60 Vbeta primers (plus 13 Jbeta primers). Sequencing was performed with immunoSEQ multiplex PCR; in TCRdb, only in-frame clones are kept and a portion is missing. The sample includes about 150,000 clones, over 70% seen only once; the top ten take 2.2%. The sequenced sample was PBMCs. The receptors stem from a man aged 25-40 years in good health and CMV-seronegative.

This clone was detected once. CDR3 in amino acids: CASSLRDNYNEQFF. CDR3 nucleotides: TGTGCCAGCAGCTTAAGGGACAATTACAATGAGCAGTTCTTC. This chain connects TRBV7-2 to TRBJ2-1; weak D call: TRBD1 (6 bases). Germline V CDR1 and CDR2: SGHTA, FQGNSA. CDR3 length: 14 amino acids. Deletions cut 2 bases from V and 4 bases from J, with 9 bases between.

The chain combines TRBV4-2 with TRBJ2-5; 9 bases map to TRBD1. The DNA end is a closer match to TRBJ2-7, so the J assignment may be wrong. Per the germline V gene, CDR1 is LGHNA and CDR2 is YNFKEQ. The CDR3 is made up of 15 amino acids. CDR3 in DNA: TGTGCCAGCAGCCGAACAGGGGGCCAAGCCAACGAGCAGTACTTC. Amino acids: CASSRTGGQANEQYF.

The chain uses TRBV7-2 and TRBJ1-5; no definite D call. Germline V lookup: CDR1 SGHTA, CDR2 FQGNSA. This CDR3 has 14 amino acids. The germline V and J ends were trimmed by 5 bases and 5 bases, with 13 bases remaining between them. The CDR3 DNA is TGTGCCAGCAGCCCGTCGGGAAGGGATCAGCCCCAGCATTTT. Its protein is CASSPSGRDQPQHF.

Of note for this clone: This specimen includes other DNA sequences encoding the same CDR3. The chain combines TRBV7-2 with TRBJ2-7; 11 bases are a match to TRBD2. V trimming: 4 bases; J trimming: 3 bases; junction bases outside the gene matches: 2. The CDR3 spans 14 residues. Per germline, CDR1 SGHTA and CDR2 FQGNSA. In DNA form, the CDR3 reads TGTGCCAGCAGCTCGGGGACTAGCGGCTACGAGCAGTACTTC. This sequence encodes CASSSGTSGYEQYF.

This sequence joins TRBV27 and TRBJ2-1; D uncertain. Germline V gene lookup returns CDR1 MNHEY and CDR2 SMNVEV (reference sequence). V lost 3 bases to trimming and J lost 0 bases, with 6 bases between them. The CDR3 spans 14 residues. CDR3 residues: CASSFGGSYNEQFF. CDR3 in DNA: TGTGCCAGCAGTTTTGGCGGCTCCTACAATGAGCAGTTCTTC.

This chain links TRBV18 with TRBJ1-5; D may be TRBD1 (6 bases). Trimming took off 3 bases at V and 4 bases at J, with 13 bases between the two ends. CDR3 length: 15 residues. Germline V gene sequence: CDR1 KGHSH, CDR2 LQKENI. CDR3 region: CASSPSGTRNQPQHF. CDR3 sequence (DNA): TGTGCCAGCTCACCTTCCGGGACAAGAAATCAGCCCCAGCATTTT.

The V and J genes are TRBV6-5 and TRBJ2-7; maybe TRBD2 (6 bases). Trimming pared 2 bases from V and 0 bases from J, leaving 11 bases between. The CDR3 spans 15 residues. Per the germline V gene, CDR1 is MNHEY and CDR2 is SVGAGI. The CDR3 reads CASSYGGGASYEQYF. The CDR3 region has the DNA TGTGCCAGCAGTTACGGAGGCGGGGCCTCCTACGAGCAGTACTTC.

A remark on this clone: One end of the junction varies from germline; a read error may be responsible. The chain couples TRBV6-6 to TRBJ2-1; a weak D match, TRBD2 (6 bases). Germline CDR1 reads MNHNY; CDR2 reads SVGAGI (reference sequence). CDR3 length: 12 residues. The DNA of the CDR3 is TGTGCCAGCAGTAACCGGGACTGGGGAGAGCTCTTC. It translates to CASSNRDWGELF.

The chain links TRBV28 to TRBJ1-1; 8 positions agree with TRBD1. CDR3 length: 17 residues. Germline V gene data show CDR1 as MDHEN and CDR2 as SYDVKM. V was clipped by 5 bases and J by 0 bases; unmatched bases: 11. Written as DNA, the CDR3 is TGTGCCAGCAGTGCTGTTACAGGGGGGATCATGAACACTGAAGCTTTCTTT. Translation gives CASSAVTGGIMNTEAFF.

The V call is TRBV5-1, the J call TRBJ1-2, with 7 nucleotides matching TRBD1. Germline loops: CDR1 SGHRS, CDR2 YFSETQ. The CDR3 totals 15 residues. The J segment lost 5 bases and the V segment lost 4 bases, leaving 11 bases of the junction unmatched. The CDR3 nucleotides are TGCGCCAGCAGCCCCCGACAGGGTCCCCTTTATGGCTACACCTTC. Amino acids: CASSPRQGPLYGYTF.

The CDR3 nucleotides read TGTGCCAGCAGTTATCGGGAAACCGGGGAGCTGTTTTTT. Protein sequence: CASSYRETGELFF. The rearrangement uses TRBV6-5 and TRBJ2-2; a possible D gene is TRBD2 (5 bases). V lost 3 bases and J 5 bases, leaving 7 bases between the germline ends. The CDR3 has 13 amino acids. Looked up from germline, CDR1 is MNHEY and CDR2 is SVGAGI.

The chain combines TRBV11-2 with TRBJ2-7, with TRBD2 identical over 11 bases. The CDR3 loop spans 16 amino acids. V was clipped by 3 bases and J by 5 bases; unmatched bases: 9. CDR1 is SGHAT and CDR2 is FQNNGV in the germline V gene. The CDR3 here is CASSFFLAGGAHEQYF. The DNA for the CDR3 is TGTGCCAGCAGCTTTTTTCTAGCGGGAGGCGCCCACGAGCAGTACTTC.

J is TRBJ2-3 and V is TRBV5-1; 11 nucleotides line up with TRBD2. This CDR3 is built from 16 residues. V shed 0 bases and J 2 bases; nucleotides not matched to a gene: 2. Germline CDR1 reads SGHRS; CDR2 reads YFSETQ. The DNA for the CDR3 is TGCGCCAGCAGCTTGGGACTAGCGGGAACCACAGATACGCAGTATTTT. It codes for CASSLGLAGTTDTQYF.

The chain has TRBV18 and TRBJ2-5; D remains unclear. The assigned J gene may be wrong: the sequence end matches TRBJ2-7 better. CDR1 and CDR2 (germline): KGHSH, LQKENI. The CDR3 consists of 13 residues. The CDR3 coding sequence is TGTGCCAGCTCACCATATAATTCGTACGAGCAGTACTTC. As protein: CASSPYNSYEQYF.

The genes are TRBV30 and TRBJ1-4; D ambiguous. With 3 bases removed from V and 4 bases from J, the gap between germline ends came to 15 bases. This CDR3 spans 15 amino acids. Germline loops: CDR1 GTSNPN, CDR2 SVGIG (reference sequence). The CDR3 here is CAWSPPDSLNEKLFF. The CDR3 nucleotides read TGTGCCTGGAGCCCCCCGGACTCCCTTAATGAAAAACTGTTTTTT.

This clone was seen a few times. V and J are TRBV27 and TRBJ2-2; D gene ambiguous. The V gene lost 5 bases and the J gene lost 5 bases, with 15 bases spanning the gap. The CDR3 has 15 residues. The germline V gene encodes CDR1 MNHEY and CDR2 SMNVEV (reference sequence). CDR3 protein: CASSPLSQRTGELFF. The CDR3 DNA reads as TGTGCCAGCAGTCCCCTATCCCAGAGGACCGGGGAGCTGTTTTTT.

This clone was seen a few times. The V and J genes are TRBV6-5 and TRBJ2-1; tentatively, D is TRBD1 (5 bases). The V gene's germline CDR1 is MNHEY and CDR2 SVGAGI. There are 13 residues in the CDR3. With 6 bases removed from V and 6 bases from J, the gap between germline ends came to 12 bases. The chain's CDR3 is CASSYTGGNEQFF. CDR3 DNA: TGTGCCAGCAGCTATACAGGCGGCAATGAGCAGTTCTTC.

The chain uses TRBV7-7 and TRBJ2-3; D gene ambiguous. Trimming pared 1 base from V and 2 bases from J, leaving 10 bases between. The CDR3 spans 15 residues. Germline loops: CDR1 SSHAT, CDR2 FNYEAQ (reference sequence). CDR3: CASSLGGHDTDTQYF. The CDR3, as DNA: TGTGCCAGCAGCTTAGGAGGTCACGACACAGATACGCAGTATTTT.